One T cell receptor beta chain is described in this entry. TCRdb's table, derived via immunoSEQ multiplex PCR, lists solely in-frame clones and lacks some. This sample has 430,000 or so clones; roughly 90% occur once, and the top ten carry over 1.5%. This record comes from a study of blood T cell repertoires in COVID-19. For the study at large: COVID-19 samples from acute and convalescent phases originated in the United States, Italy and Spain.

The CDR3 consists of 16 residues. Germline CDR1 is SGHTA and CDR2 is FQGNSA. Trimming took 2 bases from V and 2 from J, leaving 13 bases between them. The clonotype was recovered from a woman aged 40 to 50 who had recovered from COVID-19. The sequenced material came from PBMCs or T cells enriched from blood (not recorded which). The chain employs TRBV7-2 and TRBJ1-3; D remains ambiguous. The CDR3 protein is CASSLRTPVTGNTIYF. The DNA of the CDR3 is TGTGCCAGCAGCTTAAGAACCCCGGTAACTGGAAACACCATATATTTT.